The next 17 T cell receptor beta chains were all read from a single sample in a study of blood T cell repertoires in COVID-19. TCRdb's copy holds only in-frame clones and misses some; the assay was immunoSEQ multiplex PCR. The sample gives approximately 150,000 clones, 87% of which show up once; 3.5% to 5% is in the top ten. The sequenced material came from peripheral blood. The receptors here all came from a woman aged 60-70 years with active or convalescent COVID-19.

V and J are TRBV7-2 and TRBJ1-2; D possibly corresponds to TRBD1 (5 bases). The ends were cut back, 5 bases at V and 4 bases at J, with 20 bases in the middle. The CDR3 contains 16 residues. The germline V gene has CDR1 SGHTA and CDR2 FQGNSA. CDR3 sequence (DNA): TGTGCCAGCAGCCCAAATGGGGCCACCCCAACCTATGGCTACACCTTC. Translating it yields CASSPNGATPTYGYTF.

V is TRBV18 and J is TRBJ2-6, with 8 bases matching TRBD1. CDR1 and CDR2 (germline): KGHSH, LQKENI. Trimming took 5 bases from V and 0 from J; bases not matched to a gene: 6. The length of the CDR3 is 17 residues. The CDR3 loop reads CASSKGQATSGANVLTF. DNA of the CDR3: TGTGCCAGCTCAAAGGGACAGGCGACCTCTGGGGCCAACGTCCTGACTTTC.

The V gene is TRBV27, the J gene TRBJ2-7, with a weak D call TRBD2 (5 bases). Trimming removed 6 bases from V and 0 bases from J, with 12 bases in between. The CDR3 has 14 amino acids. CDR1 is MNHEY and CDR2 is SMNVEV in the germline V gene (reference sequence). CDR3 loop: CASSFGKSSYEQYF. CDR3 in DNA: TGTGCCAGCAGCTTCGGGAAGAGCTCCTACGAGCAGTACTTC.

The rearrangement uses TRBV7-9 and TRBJ2-7; 7 nucleotides match TRBD1. The V gene end was trimmed by 4 bases and the J gene end by 1 base; junction bases not matched to a gene: 1. The CDR3 runs to 13 residues. The germline V gene encodes CDR1 SEHNR and CDR2 FQNEAQ (reference sequence). CDR3 DNA sequence: TGTGCCAGCAGCTGGGACAGTTCCTACGAGCAGTACTTC. Translated: CASSWDSSYEQYF.

The chain has TRBV15 and TRBJ2-1; 8 nucleotides line up with TRBD1. With V trimmed by 1 base and J by 7 bases, 6 bases remained unmatched. This CDR3 is built from 15 residues. Germline V gene data show CDR1 as LNHNV and CDR2 as YYDKDF (reference sequence). CDR3 nucleotide sequence: TGTGCCACCAGCAGAGTGCCAGGGGGCAGGAATGAGCAGTTCTTC. Protein sequence: CATSRVPGGRNEQFF.

To note about this clone: Additional DNA sequences in this sample encode the identical CDR3. The chain has TRBV5-1 and TRBJ2-2; TRBD1 matches 9 bases. The CDR3 has 14 amino acids. The trim removed 4 bases at V and 3 bases at J, leaving 1 base unmatched. Germline values: CDR1 SGHRS, CDR2 YFSETQ. The CDR3 sequence is CASSRTGDTGELFF. The CDR3 nucleotides are TGCGCCAGCAGCCGGACAGGGGACACCGGGGAGCTGTTTTTT.

V usage is TRBV5-1 and J usage is TRBJ1-1; D is possibly TRBD1 (5 bases). CDR3 length equals 14 residues. The germline V and J ends were trimmed by 7 bases and 5 bases, with 18 bases remaining between them. Germline V CDR1 and CDR2: SGHRS, YFSETQ. The CDR3 spells CASASQGRGTEAFF. CDR3 nucleotide sequence: TGCGCCAGCGCTAGTCAGGGTAGGGGAACTGAAGCTTTCTTT.

The chain is built from TRBV11-3 and TRBJ2-1; possibly TRBD2 for D (6 bases). V was cut by 0 bases and J by 12 bases, with 12 bases left in between. The CDR3 has 13 residues. Germline CDR1 is SGHNT and CDR2 is YENEEA. The CDR3 DNA reads as TGTGCCAGCAGCTTAGATCAGGACGGGGGGCAGTTCTTC. Protein sequence: CASSLDQDGGQFF.

This clone came up a few times. This sequence joins TRBV7-9 and TRBJ1-5, with D unresolved. The CDR3 totals 13 residues. The V gene's germline CDR1 is SEHNR and CDR2 FQNEAQ (reference sequence). Trimming stripped 1 base from V and 5 bases from J, with 6 bases between. In nucleotides, the CDR3 is TGTGCCAGCAGCTTAGGGCTCGATCAGCCCCAGCATTTT. Its protein product is CASSLGLDQPQHF.

The gene calls are TRBV7-9 and TRBJ2-2; weak D call: TRBD1 (6 bases). Germline CDR1 reads SEHNR; CDR2 reads FQNEAQ (reference sequence). The CDR3 runs to 14 residues. V was trimmed by 5 bases and J by 4 bases, leaving 11 bases between them. DNA for the CDR3: TGTGCCAGCAGCGCGACAGGCCCCACCGGGGAGCTGTTTTTT. The encoded protein is CASSATGPTGELFF.

This chain links TRBV9 with TRBJ2-1, with D tentatively TRBD1 (6 bases). Looked up from germline, CDR1 is SGDLS and CDR2 is YYNGEE. Trimming pared 2 bases from V and 4 bases from J, leaving 13 bases between. This CDR3 comprises 15 residues. As DNA, the CDR3 is TGTGCCAGCAGCGTGACCGGGACACCTTACAATGAGCAGTTCTTC. It encodes CASSVTGTPYNEQFF.

This clone has a single count. CDR3 DNA: TGCGCCAGCAGCCCCACGGACAAGACCTATGGCTACACCTTC. It yields the protein CASSPTDKTYGYTF. This rearrangement joins TRBV4-3 to TRBJ1-2; D may be TRBD1 (5 bases). The V end was cut by 4 bases, the J end by 4 bases, with 13 bases between. Per germline, CDR1 LGHNA and CDR2 YSLEER. The CDR3 totals 14 residues.

The chain employs TRBV4-2 and TRBJ1-5; 7 nucleotides line up with TRBD1. CDR1 and CDR2 (germline): LGHNA, YNFKEQ. The CDR3 loop spans 16 amino acids. V shed 4 bases, J shed 0 bases, and the junction held 6 bases outside the gene matches. The CDR3 here is CASSRNDRDSNQPQHF. CDR3 nucleotide sequence: TGTGCCAGCAGCCGCAACGACAGGGATAGCAATCAGCCCCAGCATTTT.

V usage is TRBV12-3 or TRBV12-4 and J usage is TRBJ1-2; D uncertain. V was clipped by 3 bases and J by 5 bases, with 7 bases between them. The CDR3 loop spans 12 amino acids. CDR3 residues: CASSFEFYGYTF. The CDR3 coding sequence is TGTGCCAGCAGTTTCGAGTTTTATGGCTACACCTTC.

The chain links TRBV3-1 (or the pseudogene TRBV3-2) to TRBJ1-2, with 7 bases aligning to TRBD1. The V gene end was trimmed by 4 bases and the J gene end by 5 bases; junction bases not matched to a gene: 4. In germline, CDR1 is LGHDT, CDR2 YNNKEL (reference sequence). The CDR3 length is 13 residues. As DNA, the CDR3 is TGTGCCAGCAGCCCAGGGACAGTATATGGCTACACCTTC. This gives the protein CASSPGTVYGYTF.

This clone has only one observation. The chain couples TRBV12-3 or TRBV12-4 to TRBJ1-2, with D perhaps TRBD1 (5 bases). The germline V and J ends were trimmed by 6 bases and 7 bases, with 12 bases remaining between them. The CDR3 extends over 12 amino acids. The CDR3 sequence: CASSPRRGGYTF. In DNA form, the CDR3 reads TGTGCCAGCAGCCCTAGGAGGGGTGGCTACACCTTC.

The chain combines TRBV7-8 with TRBJ1-3; no clear D. The germline V gene has CDR1 SGHVS and CDR2 FQNEAQ. Trimming left V 4 bases short and J 2 bases short, with 18 bases between. This CDR3 comprises 17 residues. The CDR3: CASSSRRPPGTGNTIYF. The DNA of the CDR3 is TGTGCCAGCAGCTCCCGACGTCCGCCGGGGACTGGAAACACCATATATTTT.